The 10 T cell receptor beta chains below were found in one sample sequenced in a study of blood T cell repertoires in COVID-19. Using immunoSEQ multiplex PCR, the repertoire was profiled, and TCRdb retains in-frame clones only, with some absent. The profile shows under 500,000 clones, 80% to 90% of them singletons. Specimen: PBMCs or T cells enriched from blood (not recorded which). The receptors come from a young man who had recovered from COVID-19.

This clone has only one observation. J is TRBJ2-7 and V is TRBV4-1, with D maybe TRBD2 (6 bases). CDR1 MGHRA and CDR2 YSYEKL come from the germline V gene. Trimming left V 2 bases short and J 4 bases short, with 12 bases between. The length of the CDR3 is 14 residues. The CDR3 DNA reads as TGCGCCAGCAGCCAACCTCTAGCGTCATACGAGCAGTACTTC. Amino acid sequence: CASSQPLASYEQYF.

CDR3 sequence (DNA): TGCGCCAGCAGCTTGGAGAGACAGGGCTTTGAAGCTTTCTTT. As protein: CASSLERQGFEAFF. The rearrangement uses TRBV5-1 and TRBJ1-1, with 7 nucleotides matching TRBD1. With V trimmed by 0 bases and J by 7 bases, 6 bases remained unmatched. CDR3 length: 14 residues. The V gene's germline CDR1 is SGHRS and CDR2 YFSETQ.

The gene calls are TRBV21-1 and TRBJ2-4; the D segment call TRBD2 is taken from the table without a DNA check. TRBV21-1 has pseudogene status. The CDR3 totals 17 residues. The CDR3 DNA reads as TGTGCCAGCAGCAAAGAGCCGCGGGAGTTAGCCAAAAACATTCAGTACTTC. It specifies CASSKEPRELAKNIQYF.

The genes are TRBV7-9 and TRBJ1-3; D call uncertain. Trimming stripped 4 bases from V and 4 bases from J, with 14 bases between. Germline V gene lookup returns CDR1 SEHNR and CDR2 FQNEAQ (reference sequence). The CDR3 is 15 residues long. The chain's CDR3 is CASSSGTKLGNTIYF. CDR3 coding DNA: TGTGCCAGCAGCTCAGGAACCAAACTGGGAAACACCATATATTTT.

This clone was picked up one time. The chain uses TRBV6-5 and TRBJ2-2; 8 bases align to TRBD2. The germline V gene encodes CDR1 MNHEY and CDR2 SVGAGI. The J segment lost 5 bases and the V segment lost 2 bases, leaving 4 bases of the junction unmatched. CDR3 length: 15 residues. CDR3 sequence reads: CASSYTRGGTGELFF. In DNA, the CDR3 is TGTGCCAGCAGTTACACACGGGGGGGGACCGGGGAGCTGTTTTTT.

The rearrangement joins TRBV19 to TRBJ2-1, with D perhaps TRBD2 (5 bases). V lost 4 bases, J lost 7 bases, and 11 bases lay in between. There are 13 residues in the CDR3. Germline V lookup: CDR1 LNHDA, CDR2 SQIVND (reference sequence). The CDR3 nucleotides read TGTGCCAGTAGTAACTTACTAGTTAATGAGCAGTTCTTC. This sequence encodes CASSNLLVNEQFF. Together with reference TRBV19 and TRBJ2-1, the CDR3 gives the full variable domain: DGGITQSPKYLFRKEGQNVTLSCEQNLNHDAMYWYRQDPGQGLRLIYYSQIVNDFQKGDIAEGYSVSREKKESFPLTVTSAQKNPTAFYLCASSNLLVNEQFFGPGTRLTVL.

V usage is TRBV5-6 and J usage is TRBJ2-2; no clear D. The CDR3 has 13 residues. Germline V CDR1 and CDR2: SGHDT, YYEEEE. Trimming left V 0 bases short and J 7 bases short, with 7 bases between. In DNA form, the CDR3 reads TGTGCCAGCAGCTTGGTGGGCATCGGGGAGCTGTTTTTT. Translated: CASSLVGIGELFF.

CDR3 loop: CASSPTETGGNSPLHF. The CDR3 DNA is TGTGCCAGCAGCCCGACGGAGACAGGGGGTAATTCACCCCTCCACTTT. The V call is TRBV3-1 (or the pseudogene TRBV3-2), the J call TRBJ1-6, with 9 bases aligning to TRBD1. CDR3 length: 16 amino acids. CDR1 and CDR2 from the germline V gene are LGHDT and YNNKEL (reference sequence). V was pared by 4 bases and J by 6 bases, with 7 bases of the junction left unmatched.

The chain joins TRBV4-1 to TRBJ2-2; 12 nucleotides align to TRBD2. The CDR3 runs to 18 residues. In germline, CDR1 is MGHRA, CDR2 YSYEKL. The ends lost 0 bases at V and 5 bases at J; junction bases unmatched: 7. The CDR3 DNA is TGCGCCAGCAGCCAAGATTTATGGACTAGCGGGATGACCGGGGAGCTGTTTTTT. The encoded protein is CASSQDLWTSGMTGELFF.

The chain combines TRBV13 with TRBJ2-7; possibly TRBD2 for D (6 bases). This CDR3 is built from 14 residues. V shed 0 bases and J shed 4 bases, with 10 bases lying between them. Per germline, CDR1 PRHDT and CDR2 FYEKMQ (reference sequence). CDR3 loop: CASSLGGGPYEQYF. CDR3 nucleotides: TGTGCCAGCAGCTTAGGCGGAGGGCCTTACGAGCAGTACTTC.